By sample share, the clone carrying this TCR beta chain is large. This sample is drawn from a study of circulating CD8 cells and anti-PD-1 response in melanoma. Four subsets defined by PD-1 and/or TIGIT were sorted from live CD3+CD8+TCRalphabeta+ cells. Each library started from 15 ng of total RNA using the QIAseq Immune Repertoire TCR panel. TCRdb re-called the reads with MiXCR, one entry per CDR3 protein. Counted here are fewer than 450 distinct CDR3 sequences, around 9.9% occurring once; the ten biggest clones make up around 52%. V was clipped by 1 base and J by 5 bases, with 18 bases between them. Germline CDR1 and CDR2: LGHDT and YNNKEL (reference sequence). The CDR3 totals 17 residues.

The source was CD8+ T cells from PBMCs, collected at baseline or after one month of anti-PD-1 therapy (not recorded which). The TCR originated in a human donor with melanoma. The V gene is TRBV3-1, the J gene TRBJ1-5; D remains unclear. The CDR3 region has the DNA TGTGCCAGCAGCCAAGGGGGAGGTGGCGGTCTCGATCAGCCCCAGCATTTT. This translates into CASSQGGGGGLDQPQHF. The complete variable domain, with remaining parts taken from reference TRBV3-1 and TRBJ1-5, reads DTAVSQTPKYLVTQMGNDKSIKCEQNLGHDTMYWYKQDSKKFLKIMFSYNNKELIINETVPNRFSPKSPDKAHLNLHINSLELGDSAVYFCASSQGGGGGLDQPQHFGDGTRLSIL.